This T cell receptor beta chain stems from a study of blood T cell repertoires in COVID-19. Whole-study context: Collection of acute and convalescent COVID-19 samples took place in the United States, Italy and Spain. In each case, the material was cDNA or gDNA derived from T cells, B-cell-depleted T cells, or PBMCs.

Germline-derived CDR1 and CDR2 are SQVTM and ANQGSEA. This CDR3 has 15 amino acids. Authors' analysis steps: By means of reference gene primer amplification, nucleated cell counts were estimated. The data were produced by immunoSEQ multiplex PCR, yet TCRdb's version contains in-frame clones alone and is incomplete. The DNA gave D and trimming, while V, J and clone size come from that table. The table records about 210,000 clones, over 75% of them present only once. Patients from Seattle were sampled longitudinally, starting during active infection. This chain uses TRBV29-1 with TRBJ1-5; 7 bases align to TRBD1. The TCR originated in a woman aged 70-85 years with COVID-19, enrolled during active disease. The sequenced material came from peripheral blood. The CDR3 bases are TGCTCTAGGGGAGACAGGGAGTATAGCAATCAGCCCCAGCATTTT. The encoded protein is CSRGDREYSNQPQHF.